Here is one T cell receptor beta chain with its context. Its antigen is not known. Trimming cost V 4 bases and J 3 bases, with 3 bases left between them. Germline CDR1 and CDR2: LGHDT and YNNKEL (reference sequence). The CDR3 covers 11 residues. This specimen comes from a study of Ad26.COV2.S vaccination and SARS-CoV-2 variants. Whole-study context: Into the muscle, Ad26.COV2.S was dosed once or twice, 56 days apart.

Treatment given: 19 received Ad26.COV2.S at low or high dose, single or two shots; about five received placebo; per-sample allocation not given. On day 63 after the first injection, vaccine and placebo recipients gave samples. Within Boston, the person who donated was an adult of 18-55 years. Vaccination used an Ad26 vector expressing Wuhan-strain SARS-CoV-2 spike. Study observations and caveats: Substantial post-vaccination breadth of spike-specific CD8+ and CD4+ T cell responses was reported.

Sequenced by immunoSEQ multiplex PCR; TCRdb stores in-frame clones only, minus some. Of about 680,000 clones listed, 89% are singletons. The sequence derives from a person between 18 and 65 years old who received the Ad26.COV2.S COVID-19 vaccine or a placebo. The starting material was peripheral blood, obtained in a trial of Ad26.COV2.S vaccine versus placebo. This chain uses TRBV3-1 (or the pseudogene TRBV3-2) with TRBJ1-1; D gene uncertain. The CDR3 sequence: CASSLDTEAFF. The CDR3 region has the DNA TGTGCCAGCAGCCTAGACACTGAAGCTTTCTTT.